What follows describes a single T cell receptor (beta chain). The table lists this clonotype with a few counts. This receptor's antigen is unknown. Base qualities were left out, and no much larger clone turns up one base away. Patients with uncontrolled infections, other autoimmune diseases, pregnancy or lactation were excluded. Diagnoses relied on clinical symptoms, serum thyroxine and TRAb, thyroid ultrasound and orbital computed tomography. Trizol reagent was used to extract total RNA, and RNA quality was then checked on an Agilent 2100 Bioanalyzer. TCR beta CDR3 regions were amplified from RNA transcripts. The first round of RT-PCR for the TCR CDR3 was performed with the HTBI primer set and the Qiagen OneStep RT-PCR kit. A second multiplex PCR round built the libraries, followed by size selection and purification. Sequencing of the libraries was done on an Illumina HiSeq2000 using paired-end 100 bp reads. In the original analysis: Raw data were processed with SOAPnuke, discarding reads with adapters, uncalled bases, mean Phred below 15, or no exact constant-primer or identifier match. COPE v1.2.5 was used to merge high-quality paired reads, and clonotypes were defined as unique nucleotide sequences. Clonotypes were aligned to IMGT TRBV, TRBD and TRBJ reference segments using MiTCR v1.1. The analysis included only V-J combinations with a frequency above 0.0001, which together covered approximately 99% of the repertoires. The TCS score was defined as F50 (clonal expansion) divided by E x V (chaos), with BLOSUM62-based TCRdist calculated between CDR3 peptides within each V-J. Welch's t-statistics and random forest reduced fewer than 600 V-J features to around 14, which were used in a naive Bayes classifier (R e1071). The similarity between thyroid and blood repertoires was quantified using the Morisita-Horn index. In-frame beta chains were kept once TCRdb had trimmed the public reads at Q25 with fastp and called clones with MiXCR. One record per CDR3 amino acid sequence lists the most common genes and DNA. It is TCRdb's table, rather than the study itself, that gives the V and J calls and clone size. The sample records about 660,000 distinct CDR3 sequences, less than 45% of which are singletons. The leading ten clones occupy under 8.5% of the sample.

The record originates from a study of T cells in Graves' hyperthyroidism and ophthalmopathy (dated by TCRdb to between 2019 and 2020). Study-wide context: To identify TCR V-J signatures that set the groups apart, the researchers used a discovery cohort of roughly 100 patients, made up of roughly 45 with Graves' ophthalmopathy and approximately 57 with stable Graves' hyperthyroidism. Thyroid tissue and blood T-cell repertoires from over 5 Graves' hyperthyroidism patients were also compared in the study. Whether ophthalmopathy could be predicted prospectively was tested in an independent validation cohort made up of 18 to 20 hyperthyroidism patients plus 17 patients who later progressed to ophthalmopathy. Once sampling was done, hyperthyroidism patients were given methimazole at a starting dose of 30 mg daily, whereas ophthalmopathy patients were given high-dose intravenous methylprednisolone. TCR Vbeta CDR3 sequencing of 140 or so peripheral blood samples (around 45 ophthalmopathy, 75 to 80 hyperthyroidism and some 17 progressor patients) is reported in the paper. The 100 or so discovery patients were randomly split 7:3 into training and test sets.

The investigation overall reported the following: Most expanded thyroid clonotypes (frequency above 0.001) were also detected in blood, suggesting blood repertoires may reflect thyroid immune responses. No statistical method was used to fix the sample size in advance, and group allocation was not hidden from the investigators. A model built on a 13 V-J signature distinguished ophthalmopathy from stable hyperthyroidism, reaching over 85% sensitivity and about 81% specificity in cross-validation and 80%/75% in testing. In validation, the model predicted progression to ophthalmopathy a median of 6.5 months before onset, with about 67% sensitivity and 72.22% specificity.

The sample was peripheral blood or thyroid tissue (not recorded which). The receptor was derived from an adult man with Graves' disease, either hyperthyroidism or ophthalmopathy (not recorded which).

The sequenced DNA: TGCGCCAGCAGCTTGACCCGGACAGGGGGGTATGGCTACACCTTC. It encodes CASSLTRTGGYGYTF. The sequence is built from TRBV5-1 and TRBJ1-2; TRBD1 matches 10 bases in the middle. Germline trimming amounts to 1 base on V and 5 bases on J, with 5 as the count of junction bases outside the gene matches. The CDR3 numbers 15 residues from cysteine through phenylalanine. The sequence is cut down to CDR3 DNA, 45 bases in frame from base 1. The germline V gene supplies CDR1 SGHRS and CDR2 YFSETQ.